The next 20 T cell receptor beta chains were all read from a single sample in a study of cytotoxic CD8 clonotypes in ibrutinib-treated CLL. The protocol was immunoSEQ multiplex PCR, while the TCRdb copy is restricted to in-frame clones and leaves out a portion. Here the sample spans 330,000 or so clones, about 64% being singletons. The sample in question was PBMCs, obtained after 36 months of ibrutinib treatment. The receptor source for this set is a human donor with chronic lymphocytic leukemia.

Only a few counts were recorded for this clone. The chain carries TRBV15 and TRBJ2-3; 10 nucleotides agree with TRBD2. Trimming removed 6 bases from V and 4 bases from J; junction bases left unmatched: 4. CDR3 length equals 14 residues. The germline V gene encodes CDR1 LNHNV and CDR2 YYDKDF (reference sequence). CDR3 residues: CATSSGGLPDTQYF. DNA of the CDR3: TGTGCCACCAGTAGCGGGGGGCTGCCAGATACGCAGTATTTT.

This chain uses TRBV6-1 with TRBJ1-1; possibly TRBD1 for D (5 bases). From germline, CDR1 is MNHNS and CDR2 SASEGT. The CDR3 contains 14 residues. V was shortened by 6 bases and J by 0 bases, with 11 bases between the two germline ends. CDR3 region: CASSLGTVNTEAFF. CDR3 DNA sequence: TGTGCCAGCAGCCTTGGGACGGTGAACACTGAAGCTTTCTTT.

The chain links TRBV15 to TRBJ2-2; D may be TRBD1 (5 bases). The CDR3 totals 15 residues. Trimming shortened V by 0 bases and J by 5 bases, and 10 bases separated the two germline ends. The germline V gene encodes CDR1 LNHNV and CDR2 YYDKDF (reference sequence). CDR3 nucleotides: TGTGCCACCAGCAGAGATCTCAGGGCAACCGGGGAGCTGTTTTTT. This codes for CATSRDLRATGELFF.

V usage is TRBV7-6 and J usage is TRBJ2-1; TRBD2 agrees at 10 bases. The CDR3 loop spans 17 amino acids. Germline CDR1 SGHVS, CDR2 FNYEAQ. Trimming at V came to 5 bases and at J to 5 bases, leaving 12 bases not matched to a gene. The CDR3 nucleotides are TGTGCCAGCAGCCCTCTAGCGGGAGTACCCTACAACAATGAGCAGTTCTTC. Its translation is CASSPLAGVPYNNEQFF.

This chain connects TRBV5-1 to TRBJ1-2; D is ambiguous. Germline CDR1 reads SGHRS; CDR2 reads YFSETQ. The V end was cut by 0 bases, the J end by 1 base, with 7 bases between. This CDR3 has 14 amino acids. For the CDR3, the DNA is TGCGCCAGCAGCTTGGGGGGAATTAACTATGGCTACACCTTC. This sequence encodes CASSLGGINYGYTF.

The chain carries TRBV9 and TRBJ2-7; the match to TRBD2 covers 10 bases. This CDR3 comprises 14 residues. Germline CDR1 reads SGDLS; CDR2 reads YYNGEE. With V trimmed by 7 bases and J by 4 bases, 8 bases remained unmatched. CDR3 sequence reads: CASATLAGEYEQYF. The CDR3 DNA is TGTGCCAGCGCCACCCTAGCGGGGGAGTACGAGCAGTACTTC.

The chain joins TRBV5-1 to TRBJ1-6; 7 positions match TRBD1. This CDR3 region has 17 residues. V trimming: 0 bases; J trimming: 5 bases; junction bases outside the gene matches: 8. Germline V CDR1 and CDR2: SGHRS, YFSETQ. As DNA, the CDR3 is TGCGCCAGCAGCTTGGGGTTGGACAGGACCCATAATTCACCCCTCCACTTT. Amino acids: CASSLGLDRTHNSPLHF.

The gene calls are TRBV28 and TRBJ2-7; D remains ambiguous. V lost 7 bases, J lost 2 bases, and 18 bases lay in between. CDR3 length: 15 amino acids. The V gene's germline CDR1 is MDHEN and CDR2 SYDVKM. CDR3 DNA: TGTGCCAGCACCACCGACATTCTAGAGGCCTACGAGCAGTACTTC. Its protein product is CASTTDILEAYEQYF.

The V and J genes are TRBV9 and TRBJ2-7, with D tentatively TRBD1 or TRBD2 (7 bases each). From germline, CDR1 is SGDLS and CDR2 YYNGEE. The CDR3 totals 15 residues. V lost 4 bases and J 6 bases, leaving 20 bases between the germline ends. CDR3 bases: TGTGCCAGCAGCCCCCGGGGAGGGGGCTTCTTCGAGCAGTACTTC. Translating gives CASSPRGGGFFEQYF.

The chain joins TRBV29-1 to TRBJ2-1; the D call may be TRBD1 or TRBD2 (5 bases each). The CDR3 is 16 residues long. In germline, CDR1 is SQVTM, CDR2 ANQGSEA. V lost 1 base, J lost 6 bases, and 19 bases lay in between. CDR3 DNA sequence: TGCAGCGTTGAAGGTCGAGGGGTTCGTATTGGCAATGAGCAGTTCTTC. Protein sequence: CSVEGRGVRIGNEQFF.

This chain joins TRBV7-8 and TRBJ2-7, with 7 bases aligning to TRBD2. CDR1 SGHVS and CDR2 FQNEAQ come from the germline V gene. The CDR3 totals 15 residues. V shed 1 base and J 6 bases; nucleotides not matched to a gene: 9. CDR3 DNA sequence: TGTGCCAGCAGCTTAGACGGACTAGGAGGCTCCGAGCAGTACTTC. Protein: CASSLDGLGGSEQYF.

The V and J genes are TRBV7-7 and TRBJ2-3; a possible D gene is TRBD2 (6 bases). The CDR3 is 14 residues long. Germline CDR1 reads SSHAT; CDR2 reads FNYEAQ (reference sequence). Trimming took 5 bases from V and 3 from J, leaving 12 bases between them. The CDR3 sequence is CASSRLVRTDTQYF. The DNA for the CDR3 is TGTGCCAGCAGCCGACTAGTCAGAACAGATACGCAGTATTTT.

This clone was recorded only once. This chain joins TRBV5-6 and TRBJ2-1, with D possibly matching TRBD1 (7 bases). The germline V gene encodes CDR1 SGHDT and CDR2 YYEEEE. V dropped 2 bases and J dropped 2 bases, with 11 bases sitting between them. CDR3 length: 15 amino acids. The CDR3 DNA is TGTGCCAGCAGCTTCTCAGGGGGGACCTACAATGAGCAGTTCTTC. Translating it yields CASSFSGGTYNEQFF.

V gene TRBV15 combines with J gene TRBJ1-1; D may be TRBD1 (5 bases). Trimming pared 4 bases from V and 1 base from J, leaving 10 bases between. Per germline, CDR1 LNHNV and CDR2 YYDKDF (reference sequence). The CDR3 totals 14 residues. The chain's CDR3 is CATSTGGSNTEAFF. The CDR3 DNA follows: TGTGCCACCAGCACCGGGGGGTCGAACACTGAAGCTTTCTTT.

The chain links TRBV7-8 to TRBJ2-1; D not resolved. Trimming cost V 5 bases and J 4 bases, with 18 bases left between them. The CDR3 extends over 16 amino acids. The germline V gene has CDR1 SGHVS and CDR2 FQNEAQ. The CDR3 sequence is CASSPLSGRSYNEQFF. CDR3 sequence (DNA): TGTGCCAGCAGCCCCCTGTCGGGTAGGTCTTACAATGAGCAGTTCTTC.

In its sample, this clone was seen a few times. The rearrangement joins TRBV5-1 to TRBJ2-7, with a possible D match to TRBD2 (6 bases). Trimming shortened V by 4 bases and J by 6 bases, and 14 bases separated the two germline ends. The CDR3 extends over 13 amino acids. CDR1 and CDR2 (germline): SGHRS, YFSETQ. CDR3 sequence (DNA): TGCGCCAGCAGCGGGACTCCTCCCGGCGAGCAGTACTTC. Its protein is CASSGTPPGEQYF.

V is TRBV10-2 and J is TRBJ2-7; D not certain. Looked up from germline, CDR1 is WSHSY and CDR2 is SAAADI. Trimming removed 1 base at V and 2 bases at J, with 3 bases between. CDR3 length equals 12 residues. Written as DNA, the CDR3 is TGCGCCAGCAGTGAGTTCGCCTACGAGCAGTACTTC. The encoded protein is CASSEFAYEQYF.

This clone has just a few counts. The chain employs TRBV28 and TRBJ1-3, with D possibly being TRBD1 (5 bases). CDR3 size: 17 residues. The germline V gene has CDR1 MDHEN and CDR2 SYDVKM. Trimming removed 2 bases at V and 0 bases at J, with 14 bases between. The CDR3 reads CASSLNPGHISGNTIYF. The CDR3, as DNA: TGTGCCAGCAGTTTAAACCCCGGACACATCTCTGGAAACACCATATATTTT.

In this sample, this clone turned up a few times. The chain links TRBV19 to TRBJ2-7; D is perhaps TRBD1 or TRBD2 (5 bases each). Trimming took off 2 bases at V and 2 bases at J, with 10 bases between the two ends. CDR1 LNHDA and CDR2 SQIVND come from the germline V gene (reference sequence). The CDR3 is 14 residues long. Here the CDR3 reads CASSIRGDPYEQYF. CDR3 DNA: TGTGCCAGTAGTATAAGAGGGGATCCCTACGAGCAGTACTTC.

The chain couples TRBV2 to TRBJ1-3; 10 bases agree with TRBD1. The germline CDR1 and CDR2 sequences are SNHLY and FYNNEI. The CDR3 has 16 amino acids. Trimming removed 10 bases from V and 0 bases from J; junction bases left unmatched: 9. CDR3 region: CATTGGTLPSGNTIYF. The CDR3 coding sequence is TGTGCCACGACAGGGGGCACCTTACCCTCTGGAAACACCATATATTTT.